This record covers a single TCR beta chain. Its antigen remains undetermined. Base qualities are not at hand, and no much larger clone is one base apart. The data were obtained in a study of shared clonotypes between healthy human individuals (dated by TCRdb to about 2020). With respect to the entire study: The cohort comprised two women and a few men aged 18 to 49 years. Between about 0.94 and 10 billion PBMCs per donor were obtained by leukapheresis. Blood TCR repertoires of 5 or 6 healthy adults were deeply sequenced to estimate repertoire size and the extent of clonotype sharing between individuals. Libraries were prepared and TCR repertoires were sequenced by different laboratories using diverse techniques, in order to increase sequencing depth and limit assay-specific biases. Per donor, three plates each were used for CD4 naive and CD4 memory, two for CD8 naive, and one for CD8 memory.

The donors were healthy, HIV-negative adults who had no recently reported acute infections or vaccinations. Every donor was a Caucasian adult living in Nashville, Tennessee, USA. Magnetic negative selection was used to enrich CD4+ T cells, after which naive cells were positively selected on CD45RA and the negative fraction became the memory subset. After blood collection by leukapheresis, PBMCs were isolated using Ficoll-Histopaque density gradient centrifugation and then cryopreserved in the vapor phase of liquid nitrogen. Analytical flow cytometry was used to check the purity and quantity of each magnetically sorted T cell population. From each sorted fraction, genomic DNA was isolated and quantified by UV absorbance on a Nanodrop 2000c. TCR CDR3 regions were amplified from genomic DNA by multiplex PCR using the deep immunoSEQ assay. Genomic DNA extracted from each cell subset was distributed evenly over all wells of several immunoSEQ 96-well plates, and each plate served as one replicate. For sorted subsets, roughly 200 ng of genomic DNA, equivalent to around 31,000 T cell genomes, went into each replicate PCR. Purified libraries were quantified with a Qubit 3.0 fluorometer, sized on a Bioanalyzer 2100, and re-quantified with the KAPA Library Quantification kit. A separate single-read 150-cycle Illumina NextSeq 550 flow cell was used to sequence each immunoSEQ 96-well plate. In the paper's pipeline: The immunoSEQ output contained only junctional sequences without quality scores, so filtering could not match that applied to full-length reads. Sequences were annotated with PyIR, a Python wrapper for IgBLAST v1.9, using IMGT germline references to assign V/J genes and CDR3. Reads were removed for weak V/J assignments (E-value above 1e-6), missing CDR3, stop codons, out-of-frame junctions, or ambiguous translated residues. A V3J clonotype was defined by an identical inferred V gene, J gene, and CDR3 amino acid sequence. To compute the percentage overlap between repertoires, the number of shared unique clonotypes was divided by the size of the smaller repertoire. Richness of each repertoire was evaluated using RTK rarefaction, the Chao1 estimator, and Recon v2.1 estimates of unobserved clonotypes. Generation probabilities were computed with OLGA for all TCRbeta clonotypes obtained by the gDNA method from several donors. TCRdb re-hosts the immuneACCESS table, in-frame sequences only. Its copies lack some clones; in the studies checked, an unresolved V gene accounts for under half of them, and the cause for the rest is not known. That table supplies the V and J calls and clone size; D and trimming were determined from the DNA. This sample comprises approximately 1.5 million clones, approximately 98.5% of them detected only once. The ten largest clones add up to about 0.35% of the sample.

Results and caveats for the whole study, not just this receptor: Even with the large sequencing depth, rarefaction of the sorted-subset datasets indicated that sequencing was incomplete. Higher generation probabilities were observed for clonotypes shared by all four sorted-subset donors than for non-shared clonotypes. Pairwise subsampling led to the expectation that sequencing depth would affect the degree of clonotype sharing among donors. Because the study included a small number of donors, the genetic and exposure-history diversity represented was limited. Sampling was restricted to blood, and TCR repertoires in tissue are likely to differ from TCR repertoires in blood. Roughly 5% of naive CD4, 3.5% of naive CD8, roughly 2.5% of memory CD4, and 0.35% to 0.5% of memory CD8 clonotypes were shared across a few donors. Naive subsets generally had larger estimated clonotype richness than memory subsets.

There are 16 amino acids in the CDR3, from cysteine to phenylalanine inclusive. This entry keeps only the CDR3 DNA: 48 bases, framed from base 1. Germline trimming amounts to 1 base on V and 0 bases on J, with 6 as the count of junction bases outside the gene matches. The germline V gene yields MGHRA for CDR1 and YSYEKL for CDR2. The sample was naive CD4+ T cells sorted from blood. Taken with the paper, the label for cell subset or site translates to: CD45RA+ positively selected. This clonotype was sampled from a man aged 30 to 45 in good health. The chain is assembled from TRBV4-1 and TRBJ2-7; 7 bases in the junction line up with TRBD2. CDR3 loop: CASSQGPSGTSYEQYF. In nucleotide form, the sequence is TGCGCCAGCAGCCAAGGTCCTAGCGGTACCTCCTACGAGCAGTACTTC.